These T cell receptor beta chains were read from a single sample in a study of blood T cell repertoires in COVID-19. Profiled with immunoSEQ multiplex PCR; TCRdb holds only in-frame clones, not every one. Of more than 60,000 clones in the sample, 85% were seen once. What was sequenced was peripheral blood. The receptors shown here come from a human donor in a cohort sampled during active COVID-19. Both conserved end residues are part of each CDR3. Fields, in order: clone size, J gene, D gene, V gene, CDR3 DNA, CDR3 protein. A D gene is named only where the DNA matches it firmly. A clone size is listed for some rows: how often the clone was seen (once, few, many), or a class if it is expanded.

size: .; J: TRBJ1-5; D: .; V: TRBV3-1/TRBV3-2; DNA: TGTGCCAGCAGCCGTGAGGCGCAGCAGCCCCAGCATTTT; CDR3: CASSREAQQPQHF
size: .; J: TRBJ1-1; D: TRBD1; V: TRBV3-1/TRBV3-2; DNA: TGTGCCAGCAGCCCGGGACAGGGGGCGCACGCTGAAGCTTTCTTT; CDR3: CASSPGQGAHAEAFF
size: once; J: TRBJ1-2; D: .; V: TRBV5-1; DNA: TGCGCCAGCAGCTTGGTAGTAGGGGACGGAGGGGTATATGGCTACACCTTC; CDR3: CASSLVVGDGGVYGYTF
size: few; J: TRBJ2-7; D: .; V: TRBV7-2; DNA: TGTGCCAGCAGCTTAATGACTGTCGGGTCCTACGAGCAGTACTTC; CDR3: CASSLMTVGSYEQYF
size: .; J: TRBJ2-3; D: TRBD1; V: TRBV29-1; DNA: TGCAGCTCAACCTCGGGACAGGGGGTTACAGATACGCAGTATTTT; CDR3: CSSTSGQGVTDTQYF
size: .; J: TRBJ1-5; D: .; V: TRBV21-1; DNA: TGTGCCAGCAGCAAAGTGAGAGGGCCCCAGCATTTT; CDR3: CASSKVRGPQHF
size: few; J: TRBJ2-1; D: .; V: TRBV5-6; DNA: TGTGCCAGCAGCTTGGATTCTCGCGGCTTCCCCGACAATGAGCAGTTCTTC; CDR3: CASSLDSRGFPDNEQFF
size: .; J: TRBJ2-7; D: TRBD2; V: TRBV9; DNA: TGTGCCAGCAGCGATGGAACTAGCGGGGGATCGGACGAGCAGTACTTC; CDR3: CASSDGTSGGSDEQYF
size: .; J: TRBJ2-1; D: .; V: TRBV6-5; DNA: TGTGCCAGCAGTTCGGCGGACTCCTACAATGAGCAGTTCTTC; CDR3: CASSSADSYNEQFF
size: .; J: TRBJ2-7; D: .; V: TRBV28; DNA: .; CDR3: CATGEVGGGNF
size: .; J: TRBJ1-4; D: TRBD1; V: TRBV15; DNA: TGTGCCACCAGCAGACACAGGGGGCAGATTAATGAAAAACTGTTTTTT; CDR3: CATSRHRGQINEKLFF
size: few; J: TRBJ1-5; D: .; V: TRBV2; DNA: TGTGCCAGCGGGAGAGATCAGCCCCAGCATTTT; CDR3: CASGRDQPQHF
size: .; J: TRBJ2-2; D: TRBD1; V: TRBV2; DNA: TGTGCCAGCAGTGATGGGACAGGGGGCTGGACCGGGGAGCTGTTTTTT; CDR3: CASSDGTGGWTGELFF
size: .; J: TRBJ2-5; D: TRBD2; V: TRBV7-7; DNA: TGTGCCAGCAGCTCCGGACTAGCGGGGGAAGAGACCCAGTACTTC; CDR3: CASSSGLAGEETQYF
size: .; J: TRBJ1-5; D: .; V: TRBV6-5; DNA: TGTGCCAGCAGTTGGACCCGGGATAGCAATCAGCCCCAGCATTTT; CDR3: CASSWTRDSNQPQHF
size: .; J: TRBJ2-3; D: TRBD1; V: TRBV7-9; DNA: TGTGCCGGGACAGACGTTACAGATACGCAGTATTTT; CDR3: CAGTDVTDTQYF
size: once; J: TRBJ1-1; D: .; V: TRBV5-1; DNA: TGCGCCAGCAGCCGATCGGGAGGGAACACTGAAGCTTTCTTT; CDR3: CASSRSGGNTEAFF
size: .; J: TRBJ1-1; D: .; V: TRBV7-2; DNA: TGTGCCAGCAGCCCCGGACAGTCGAACACTGAAGCTTTCTTT; CDR3: CASSPGQSNTEAFF
size: .; J: TRBJ2-1; D: TRBD1; V: TRBV15; DNA: TGTGCCACCAGCAGAGGAGTACAGGGGGCCTACAATGAGCAGTTCTTC; CDR3: CATSRGVQGAYNEQFF
size: .; J: TRBJ2-7; D: .; V: TRBV6-5; DNA: TGTGCCAGCAGACAAGGGCGTCAGGGCTCCTACGAGCAGTACTTC; CDR3: CASRQGRQGSYEQYF